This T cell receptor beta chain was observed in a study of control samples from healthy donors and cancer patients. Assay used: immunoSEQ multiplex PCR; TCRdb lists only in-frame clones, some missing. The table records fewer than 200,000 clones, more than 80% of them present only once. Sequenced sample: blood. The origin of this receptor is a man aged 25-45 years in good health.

The CDR3 loop reads CASSPLARGETQYF. CDR3 DNA: TGTGCCAGCTCACCACTGGCGAGGGGAGAGACCCAGTACTTC. The rearrangement joins TRBV18 to TRBJ2-5; D might be TRBD1 or TRBD2, each matching 5 bases. V shed 1 base and J shed 4 bases, with 10 bases lying between them. The CDR3 loop spans 14 amino acids. The germline CDR1 and CDR2 sequences are KGHSH and LQKENI.